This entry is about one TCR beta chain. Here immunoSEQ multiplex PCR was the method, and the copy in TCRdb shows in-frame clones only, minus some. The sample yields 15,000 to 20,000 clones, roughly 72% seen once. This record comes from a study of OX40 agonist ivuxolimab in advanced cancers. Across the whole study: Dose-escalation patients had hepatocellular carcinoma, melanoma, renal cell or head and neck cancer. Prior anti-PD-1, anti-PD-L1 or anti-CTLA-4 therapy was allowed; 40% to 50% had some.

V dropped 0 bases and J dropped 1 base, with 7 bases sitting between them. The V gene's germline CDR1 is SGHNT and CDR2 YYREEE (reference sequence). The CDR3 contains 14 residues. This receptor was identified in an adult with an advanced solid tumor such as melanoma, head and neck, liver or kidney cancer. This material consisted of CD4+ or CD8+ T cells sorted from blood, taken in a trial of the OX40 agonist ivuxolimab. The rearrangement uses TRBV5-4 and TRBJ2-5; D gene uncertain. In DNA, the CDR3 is TGTGCCAGCAGCTTGGAAAACCCCCAAGAGACCCAGTACTTC. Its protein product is CASSLENPQETQYF.